This TCR beta chain was documented in a study of T and B cells in COVID-19 patients. On the study more broadly: Peripheral blood came from COVID-19 patients with active infection or after recovery. Median age was 34 years in the recovered cohort and around 67 years in the active-infection cohort.

BIOMED2 TRB-A/B primer pools were used in multiplex TRB PCR. From the multiplex PCR reads, TCRdb called clonotypes with MiXCR, one entry per CDR3 protein. The table records roughly 7,100 distinct CDR3 sequences, roughly 26% of them present only once. Notes on this clonotype: Its antigen is currently unknown.

The V gene's germline CDR1 is MNHEY and CDR2 SVGAGI. Trimming took 0 bases from V and 7 from J, leaving 12 bases between them. This CDR3 has 14 residues. Findings of the study overall: Active COVID-19 showed highly clonal TRB repertoires; recovery showed diversity and richness above healthy donors.

TRB was amplified from approximately 250-500 ng of blood genomic DNA. J is TRBJ1-2 and V is TRBV6-5; D unresolved. The TCR was taken from a human donor with active COVID-19. Sequencing used blood. CDR3 nucleotides: TGTGCCAGCAGTTACTCGAGGGCCCGCGGTGGCTACACCTTC. Its protein is CASSYSRARGGYTF.